The present T cell receptor beta chain was sequenced within a study of prognosis after radiotherapy for stage I lung cancer. The CDR3 totals 16 residues. Unmatched junction bases numbered 15, after V lost 6 bases and J lost 4 bases. Germline V gene data show CDR1 as MDHEN and CDR2 as SYDVKM. Two-round multiplex PCR amplified TCR beta CDR3 from genomic DNA. First-round PCR, the initial amplification, used primers specific to each TRBV and TRBJ gene. MiXCR was run by TCRdb on the multiplex PCR reads, yielding one entry per CDR3 protein. The table includes almost 40,000 distinct CDR3 sequences, 24% detected once. Within the sample, this clonotype is medium-sized.

The chain recombines TRBV28 with TRBJ2-7; 7 nucleotides match TRBD2. This receptor was identified in a donor over 45 with non-small cell lung cancer. Sample: PBMCs, taken before or after stereotactic body radiation therapy (not recorded which). CDR3 in amino acids: CASSSTLREIGYEQYF. Here the CDR3 DNA reads TGTGCCAGCAGCAGCACCTTGCGGGAGATAGGGTACGAGCAGTACTTC.